The clone carrying this TCR beta chain was observed a few times. Primed by a sample-barcoded 5' primer and a J-beta primer mix, a second PCR proceeded for roughly 6 to 12 cycles. CDR3-containing paired-end reads numbered at least 2.5 million in each sample. TCRdb ran MiXCR on the 5' RACE reads and lists one entry per CDR3 protein. The sample lists approximately 800,000 distinct CDR3 sequences, under 40% occurring once. These data come from a study of blood T cells in healthy people across ages. Sequenced input: blood. The source of this sequence is a young man in good health.

The CDR3 DNA reads as TGCGCCAGCAGCTATTCAGGGGTCCACTACGAGCAGTTCTTC. The encoded protein is CASSYSGVHYEQFF. The chain links TRBV5-1 to TRBJ2-1; weak D call: TRBD1 (6 bases). Germline CDR1 reads SGHRS; CDR2 reads YFSETQ. CDR3 length: 14 amino acids. V was cut by 3 bases and J by 10 bases, with 17 bases left in between.